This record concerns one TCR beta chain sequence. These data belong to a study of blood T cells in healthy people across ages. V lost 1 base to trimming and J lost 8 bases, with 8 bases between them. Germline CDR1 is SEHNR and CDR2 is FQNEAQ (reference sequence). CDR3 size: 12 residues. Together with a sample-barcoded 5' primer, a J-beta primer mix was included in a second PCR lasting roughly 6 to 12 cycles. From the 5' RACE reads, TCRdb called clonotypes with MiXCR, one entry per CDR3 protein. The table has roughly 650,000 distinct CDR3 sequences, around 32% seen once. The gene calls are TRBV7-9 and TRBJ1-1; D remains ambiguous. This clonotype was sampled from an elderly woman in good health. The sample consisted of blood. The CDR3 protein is CASSLGGIEAFF. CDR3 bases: TGTGCCAGCAGCTTAGGCGGGATAGAAGCTTTCTTT. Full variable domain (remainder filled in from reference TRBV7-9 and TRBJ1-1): DTGVSQNPRHKITKRGQNVTFRCDPISEHNRLYWYRQTLGQGPEFLTYFQNEAQLEKSRLLSDRFSAERPKGSFSTLEIQRTEQGDSAMYLCASSLGGIEAFFGQGTRLTVV.